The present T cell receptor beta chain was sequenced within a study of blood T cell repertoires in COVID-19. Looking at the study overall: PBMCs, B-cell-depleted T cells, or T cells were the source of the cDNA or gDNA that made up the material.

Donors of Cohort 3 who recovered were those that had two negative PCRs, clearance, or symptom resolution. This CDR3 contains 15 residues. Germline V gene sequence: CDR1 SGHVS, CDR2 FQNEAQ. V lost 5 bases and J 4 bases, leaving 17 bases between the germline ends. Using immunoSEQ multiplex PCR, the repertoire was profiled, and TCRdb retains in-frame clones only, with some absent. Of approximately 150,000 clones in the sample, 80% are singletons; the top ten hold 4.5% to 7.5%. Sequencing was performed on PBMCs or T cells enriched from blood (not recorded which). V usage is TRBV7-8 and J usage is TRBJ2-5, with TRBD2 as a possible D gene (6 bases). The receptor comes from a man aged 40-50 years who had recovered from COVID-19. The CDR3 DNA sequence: TGTGCCAGCAGCCCTGGAGGGATCTCAGGAGAGACCCAGTACTTC. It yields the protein CASSPGGISGETQYF.